The T cell receptor beta chain under discussion was sequenced for a study of T-cell memory formation after mild COVID-19. Study-wide background: TCR clusters largely stayed donor specific. Study results and caveats: Contracting CD4+ clones lay largely in CM and EM, with CD8+ ones residing in EMRA. Clones that got smaller from day 15 to 85 had even CD4/CD8, while clones growing later tipped toward CD4+. Memory cells collected pre-infection included some clones that later responded, suggesting cross-reactive memory joined.

A word on this clonotype: Its antigen is not identified.

TCRdb re-analysed the 5' RACE reads in MiXCR, keeping a single row per CDR3 protein. The sample records 350,000 to 500,000 distinct CDR3 sequences, more than 20% being singletons. The CDR3 has 16 residues. CDR1 and CDR2 (germline): DFQATT, SNEGSKA (reference sequence). The V and J ends lost 1 base and 2 bases respectively, with 15 bases between them. This TCR was sampled from an adult woman who had mild COVID-19 (a few samples of this study predate the infection). Cell type and time point are not known. The rearrangement uses TRBV20-1 and TRBJ2-1; possibly TRBD1 or TRBD2 for D (5 bases each). What was sequenced was PBMCs or a T cell subset sorted from them (not recorded which). The CDR3 spells CSARGLASGTYNEQFF. The CDR3 bases are TGCAGTGCTAGAGGATTAGCGTCAGGGACCTACAATGAGCAGTTCTTC.